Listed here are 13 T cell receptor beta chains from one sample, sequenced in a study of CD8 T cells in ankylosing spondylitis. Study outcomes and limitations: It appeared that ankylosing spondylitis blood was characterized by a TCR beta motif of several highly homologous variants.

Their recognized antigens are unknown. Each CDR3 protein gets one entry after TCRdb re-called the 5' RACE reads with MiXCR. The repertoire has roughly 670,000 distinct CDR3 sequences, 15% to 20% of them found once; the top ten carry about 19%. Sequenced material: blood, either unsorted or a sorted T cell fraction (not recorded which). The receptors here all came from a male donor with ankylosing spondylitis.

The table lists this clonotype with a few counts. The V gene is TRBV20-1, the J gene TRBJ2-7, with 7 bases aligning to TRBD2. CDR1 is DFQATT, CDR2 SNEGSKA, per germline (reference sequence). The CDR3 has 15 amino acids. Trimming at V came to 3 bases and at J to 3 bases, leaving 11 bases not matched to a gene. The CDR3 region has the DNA TGCAGTGCTAGTTCTAGCGCTAGGGACTACTACGAGCAGTACTTC. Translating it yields CSASSSARDYYEQYF.

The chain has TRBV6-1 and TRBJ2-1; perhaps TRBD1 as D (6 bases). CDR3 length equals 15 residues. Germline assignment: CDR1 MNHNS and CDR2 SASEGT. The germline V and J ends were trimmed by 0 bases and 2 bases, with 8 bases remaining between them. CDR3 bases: TGTGCCAGCAGTGAAGCGACAGGAACCTACAATGAGCAGTTCTTC. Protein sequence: CASSEATGTYNEQFF.

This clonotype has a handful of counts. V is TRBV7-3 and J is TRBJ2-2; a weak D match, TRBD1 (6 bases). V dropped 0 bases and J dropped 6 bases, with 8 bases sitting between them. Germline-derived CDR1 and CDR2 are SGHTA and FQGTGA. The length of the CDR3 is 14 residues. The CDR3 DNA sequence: TGTGCCAGCAGCTTAACGACAGGAGCCGGGGAGCTGTTTTTT. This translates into CASSLTTGAGELFF.

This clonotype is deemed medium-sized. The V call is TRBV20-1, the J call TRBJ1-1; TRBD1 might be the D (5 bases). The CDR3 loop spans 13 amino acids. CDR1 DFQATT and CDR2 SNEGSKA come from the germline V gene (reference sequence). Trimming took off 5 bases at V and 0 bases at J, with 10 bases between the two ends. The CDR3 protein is CSASGHLNTEAFF. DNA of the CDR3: TGCAGTGCTTCCGGACACTTGAACACTGAAGCTTTCTTT.

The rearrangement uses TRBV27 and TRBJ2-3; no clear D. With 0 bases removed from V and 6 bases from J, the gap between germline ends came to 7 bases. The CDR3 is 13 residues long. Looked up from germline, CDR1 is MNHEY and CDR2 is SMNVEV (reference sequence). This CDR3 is CASSLSFEDTQYF. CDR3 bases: TGTGCCAGCAGTTTATCGTTCGAGGATACGCAGTATTTT.

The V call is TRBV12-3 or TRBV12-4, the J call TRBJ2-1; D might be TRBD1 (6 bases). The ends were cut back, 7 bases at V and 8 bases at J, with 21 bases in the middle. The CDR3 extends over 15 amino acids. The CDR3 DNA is TGTGCCAGCATCCCGGGACAAAGTTTTACGGATGAGCAGTTCTTC. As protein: CASIPGQSFTDEQFF.

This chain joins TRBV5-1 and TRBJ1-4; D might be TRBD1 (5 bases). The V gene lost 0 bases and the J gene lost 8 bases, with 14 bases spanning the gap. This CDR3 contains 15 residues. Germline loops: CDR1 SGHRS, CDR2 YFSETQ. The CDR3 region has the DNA TGCGCCAGCAGCTTGGGGACAAAAGGGGCGGAAAAACTGTTTTTT. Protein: CASSLGTKGAEKLFF.

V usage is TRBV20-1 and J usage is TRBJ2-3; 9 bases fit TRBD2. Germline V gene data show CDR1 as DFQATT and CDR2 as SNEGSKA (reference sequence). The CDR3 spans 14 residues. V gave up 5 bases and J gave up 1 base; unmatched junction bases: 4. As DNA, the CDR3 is TGCAGTGCTGTAGCGGGGGCTCGCACAGATACGCAGTATTTT. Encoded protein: CSAVAGARTDTQYF.

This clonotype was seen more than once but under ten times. The CDR3 loop is CASSFRPLGDEQFF. The CDR3 nucleotides are TGTGCCAGCAGTTTTCGCCCCCTCGGTGACGAGCAGTTCTTC. The rearrangement uses TRBV12-3 or TRBV12-4 and TRBJ2-1; D is ambiguous. The V gene lost 3 bases and the J gene lost 10 bases, with 16 bases spanning the gap. The CDR3 spans 14 residues.

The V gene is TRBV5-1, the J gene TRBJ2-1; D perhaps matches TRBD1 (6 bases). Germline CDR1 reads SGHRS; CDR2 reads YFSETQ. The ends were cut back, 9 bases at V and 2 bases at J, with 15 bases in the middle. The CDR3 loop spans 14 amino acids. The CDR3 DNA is TGCGCCAATCCGCGGTGGGGGCCCTACAATGAGCAGTTCTTC. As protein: CANPRWGPYNEQFF.

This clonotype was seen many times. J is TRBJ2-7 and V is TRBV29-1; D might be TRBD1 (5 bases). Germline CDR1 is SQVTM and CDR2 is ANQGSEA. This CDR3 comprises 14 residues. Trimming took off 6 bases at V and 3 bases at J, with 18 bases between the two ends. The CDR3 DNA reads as TGCAGCGTCCTTCTGGGGCAGACCGACTACGAGCAGTACTTC. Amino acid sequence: CSVLLGQTDYEQYF.

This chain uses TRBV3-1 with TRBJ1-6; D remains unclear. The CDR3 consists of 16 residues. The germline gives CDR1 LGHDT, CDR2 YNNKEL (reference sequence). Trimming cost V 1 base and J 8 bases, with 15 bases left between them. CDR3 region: CASSQAPGREDSPLHF. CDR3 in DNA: TGTGCCAGCAGCCAAGCACCAGGCCGGGAAGATTCACCCCTCCACTTT.

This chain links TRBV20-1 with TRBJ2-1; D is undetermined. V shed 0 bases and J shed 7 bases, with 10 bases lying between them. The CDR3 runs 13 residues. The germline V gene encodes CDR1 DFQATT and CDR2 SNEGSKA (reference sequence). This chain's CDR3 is CSARDSLLNEQFF. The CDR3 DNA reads TGCAGTGCTAGAGATTCGCTATTGAATGAGCAGTTCTTC.